This T cell receptor beta chain was sequenced in a study of cytomegalovirus exposure and HLA in healthy donors. Study details: Of some 410 genotyped donors, 75% to 90% grouped in the Caucasian-associated ancestry cluster.

Germline-derived CDR1 and CDR2 are MNHEY and SVGAGI. The CDR3 sequence is 16 residues long. V was pared by 4 bases and J by 5 bases, with 21 bases between. General observations from the study: The likely explanation for a cluster of highly shared sequence variants was sequencing artifact.

PCR employed 60 Vbeta and 13 Jbeta primers. TCRdb's copy holds only in-frame clones and misses some; the assay was immunoSEQ multiplex PCR. In all, the sample yields 150,000 or so clones. Details on this clone: Its target is unknown.

The TCR comes from a man aged 18 to 35 in good health and CMV-seronegative. The gene calls are TRBV6-5 and TRBJ2-7, with a tentative D call TRBD2 (6 bases). The sequenced sample consisted of PBMCs. The CDR3 here is CASSSPRWGLGDEQYF. CDR3 sequence (DNA): TGTGCCAGCAGTTCCCCGCGCTGGGGACTTGGGGACGAGCAGTACTTC.